This T cell receptor beta chain was sequenced in a study of T cell responses to AZD1222 COVID-19 vaccine. Study-wide background: Second doses were pooled across both intervals (about 4 or about 12 weeks). Whole-study results and caveats: Clonal diversity may have been underestimated in mostly white British donors. The study found vaccine-associated CD4 TCRs spanning spike, dominant at 160-218 and 743-854.

CDR1 is SGHNT and CDR2 is YENEEA in the germline V gene. J lost 2 bases, V lost 5 bases, and 6 bases had no gene match. This CDR3 has 14 amino acids. The protocol was immunoSEQ multiplex PCR, while the TCRdb copy is restricted to in-frame clones and leaves out a portion. Of some 110,000 clones listed, approximately 84% are singletons. Comment on this clone: Its target is unknown.

The source was peripheral blood, collected on day 0 of AZD1222 vaccination. The chain joins TRBV11-3 to TRBJ2-7; 7 bases are a match to TRBD1. This receptor was identified in an adult in good health. CDR3 DNA: TGTGCCAGCAGCCGCCGGGACAGACCCTACGAGCAGTACTTC. Protein: CASSRRDRPYEQYF.